This TCR beta chain emerged from a study of T cell responses to AZD1222 COVID-19 vaccine. This clone occurred once. The antigen is unknown. Points from the study as a whole: Increases in Spike-specific TCR breadth and depth were seen after two AZD1222 doses. In all cases, repertoires were sampled only after the peak T cell response.

TCRdb keeps only in-frame clones here, not all; method: immunoSEQ multiplex PCR. This sample yields around 150,000 clones, of which approximately 91% are seen a single time; around 1.8% belongs to the top ten. Trimming cost V 2 bases and J 9 bases, with 11 bases left between them. CDR1 is SGHNT and CDR2 is YENEEA in the germline V gene. The CDR3 length is 13 residues. This sequence joins TRBV11-3 and TRBJ2-1, with D unresolved. The sequenced sample was peripheral blood, obtained 28 days after the second AZD1222 dose. The sequence was collected from an adult who received the AZD1222 COVID-19 vaccine. CDR3 protein: CASSLTSSTEQFF. The CDR3 DNA reads TGTGCCAGCAGCTTAACCTCCTCTACTGAGCAGTTCTTC. Complete variable domain (other parts from reference TRBV11-3 and TRBJ2-1): EAGVVQSPRYKIIEKKQPVAFWCNPISGHNTLYWYLQNLGQGPELLIRYENEEAVDDSQLPKDRFSAERLKGVDSTLKIQPAELGDSAVYLCASSLTSSTEQFFGPGTRLTVL.